This is a list of T cell receptor beta chains from one sample in a study of blood T cell repertoires in COVID-19. Profiled with immunoSEQ multiplex PCR; TCRdb holds only in-frame clones, not every one. The sample has 120,000 to 150,000 clones, over 75% seen once. Sequenced sample: peripheral blood. These receptors all come from an older woman with active COVID-19. Both conserved end residues are part of each CDR3. The D gene is left open where the match is weak. Clone size is shown for a subset of rows, as once, few, many or a class of expanded clone.

>TRBJ2-7|NA|NA|TRBV7-3
CASSLSHLDEQYF
TGTGCCAGCAGCTTATCCCATTTAGACGAGCAGTACTTC
>TRBJ2-7|once|NA|TRBV7-9
CASSQGGSYEQYF
TGTGCCAGCAGCCAAGGAGGTTCCTACGAGCAGTACTTC
>TRBJ1-2|NA|NA|TRBV28
CASSLTGSYGYTF
TGTGCCAGCAGTTTAACGGGGAGTTATGGCTACACCTTC
>TRBJ1-3|NA|NA|TRBV7-2
CASSFLGQASSGNTIYF
TGTGCCAGCAGCTTCCTGGGACAAGCGAGCTCTGGAAACACCATATATTTT
>TRBJ2-7|once|TRBD2|TRBV5-4
CASSSNGGTAGGSYEQYF
TGTGCCAGCAGCTCGAATGGGGGTACGGCGGGGGGCTCGTACGAGCAGTACTTC
>TRBJ2-7|NA|NA|TRBV27
CASSFLYHGYEQYF
TGTGCCAGCAGTTTTCTTTACCACGGCTACGAGCAGTACTTC
>TRBJ2-1|few|TRBD2|TRBV9
CASSVGGLAGENEQFF
TGTGCCAGCAGCGTAGGCGGACTAGCGGGAGAAAATGAGCAGTTCTTC
>TRBJ2-1|NA|TRBD2|TRBV6-5
CASSLGLALYNEQFF
TGTGCCAGCAGTTTGGGACTAGCTCTCTACAATGAGCAGTTCTTC
>TRBJ2-3|NA|TRBD2|TRBV18
CASSPRGLAGADTQYF
TGTGCCAGCTCACCTAGGGGACTAGCGGGAGCAGATACGCAGTATTTT
>TRBJ1-5|once|TRBD1|TRBV7-9
CASSPLDRGSSQPQHF
TGTGCCAGCAGCCCCTTGGACAGGGGCAGTAGTCAGCCCCAGCATTTT
>TRBJ2-2|NA|NA|TRBV5-1
CASSSYRVSNTGELFF
TGCGCCAGCAGCTCCTACAGGGTCTCGAACACCGGGGAGCTGTTTTTT
>TRBJ2-2|NA|TRBD1|TRBV6-6
CASRTTGTGVTGELFF
TGTGCCAGCAGGACGACCGGGACAGGCGTCACCGGGGAGCTGTTTTTT
>TRBJ1-1|few|NA|TRBV10-3
CAISESQENTEAFF
TGTGCCATCAGTGAGTCGCAGGAAAACACTGAAGCTTTCTTT
>TRBJ2-7|NA|NA|TRBV4-3
CASSQDGGSYEQYF
TGCGCCAGCAGCCAAGATGGCGGTTCCTACGAGCAGTACTTC
>TRBJ1-1|NA|TRBD1|TRBV12-3/TRBV12-4
CASSSHRGTEAFF
TGTGCCAGCAGTAGCCACAGGGGTACTGAAGCTTTCTTT
>TRBJ1-1|NA|NA|TRBV6-4
CASSYQGNTEAFF
TGTGCCAGCAGCTACCAGGGGAACACTGAAGCTTTCTTT
>TRBJ2-7|few|TRBD1|TRBV2
CASSSPMDRNPYEQYF
TGTGCCAGCTCCTCCCCAATGGACAGGAACCCCTACGAGCAGTACTTC
>TRBJ1-1|NA|NA|TRBV14
CASSARQVNTEAFF
TGTGCCAGCAGCGCCCGACAGGTGAACACTGAAGCTTTCTTT
>TRBJ1-1|NA|NA|TRBV6-5
CASSYGPGRNTEAFF
TGTGCCAGCAGTTACGGTCCGGGTCGGAACACTGAAGCTTTCTTT
>TRBJ1-1|once|NA|TRBV5-4
CASSSQEKAFF
TGTGCCAGCAGCTCACAGGAAAAAGCTTTCTTT
>TRBJ2-7|NA|NA|TRBV7-9
CASSLGRGEQYF
TGTGCCAGCAGCTTAGGTAGGGGCGAGCAGTACTTC
>TRBJ2-1|NA|TRBD2|TRBV7-2
CASSLVTGGYNEQFF
TGTGCCAGCAGCTTAGTCACGGGGGGGTACAATGAGCAGTTCTTC
>TRBJ2-7|few|TRBD1|TRBV6-5
CASRAQTGGSYEQYF
TGTGCCAGCAGGGCCCAGACAGGGGGGAGCTACGAGCAGTACTTC
>TRBJ2-7|once|TRBD2|TRBV3-1/TRBV3-2
CASSQPSGNHEQYF
TGTGCCAGCAGCCAACCTAGCGGGAACCACGAGCAGTACTTC
>TRBJ2-1|NA|NA|TRBV19
CASSITGYNEQFF
TGTGCCAGTAGTATAACAGGCTACAATGAGCAGTTCTTC
>TRBJ2-1|NA|NA|TRBV4-2
CASSQDVSKAGGYNEQFF
TGTGCCAGCAGCCAAGATGTCAGTAAGGCGGGTGGGTACAATGAGCAGTTCTTC
>TRBJ1-2|NA|NA|TRBV27
CASSTPGIYGYTF
TGTGCCAGCAGTACTCCAGGGATCTATGGCTACACCTTC
>TRBJ2-1|NA|TRBD2|TRBV15
CATSSRASGGYNEQFF
TGTGCCACCAGCTCCCGGGCTAGCGGGGGGTACAATGAGCAGTTCTTC
>TRBJ1-2|NA|TRBD1|TRBV13
CASSFSMTGLGMYGYTF
TGTGCCAGCAGCTTCTCAATGACAGGGCTGGGAATGTATGGCTACACCTTC